The 9 T cell receptor beta chains given below trace back to one sample, sequenced in a study of T cells after posttransplantation cyclophosphamide. The data were produced by immunoSEQ multiplex PCR, yet TCRdb's version contains in-frame clones alone and is incomplete. The sample includes 40,000 to 55,000 clones, none of them occurring once. Input material: PBMCs. Receptors originate from a man in his forties or fifties in good health, CMV-negative, and a related stem cell transplant donor.

This clone was seen many times. The genes are TRBV10-3 and TRBJ1-3; D unclear. V was trimmed by 11 bases and J by 0 bases, leaving 20 bases between them. CDR3 length: 16 amino acids. Germline values: CDR1 ENHRY, CDR2 SYGVKD. The CDR3 coding sequence is TGTGCCGGAGGAAGTCCCGGGGTGGCCTCTGGAAACACCATATATTTT. Its protein is CAGGSPGVASGNTIYF.

The V gene is TRBV7-8, the J gene TRBJ2-7, with 9 bases fitting TRBD1. This CDR3 is 15 amino acids long. Germline assignment: CDR1 SGHVS and CDR2 FQNEAQ. Trimming at V came to 4 bases and at J to 1 base, leaving 5 bases not matched to a gene. As DNA, the CDR3 is TGTGCCAGCAGCTCTACCGGGACAGGGTCCTACGAGCAGTACTTC. Translation: CASSSTGTGSYEQYF.

This clone was detected ten times or more. The V call is TRBV4-1, the J call TRBJ2-1, with D perhaps TRBD2 (5 bases). This CDR3 is built from 12 residues. Trimming removed 7 bases from V and 5 bases from J, with 9 bases in between. Germline-derived CDR1 and CDR2 are MGHRA and YSYEKL. In DNA, the CDR3 is TGCGCCAGCACGGCCGGGAACAATGAGCAGTTCTTC. Translation: CASTAGNNEQFF.

This clone appeared many times. The gene calls are TRBV7-8 and TRBJ2-2; D is possibly TRBD2 (7 bases). This CDR3 is built from 15 residues. Germline CDR1 reads SGHVS; CDR2 reads FQNEAQ. V gave up 1 base and J gave up 6 bases, with 12 bases separating them. CDR3 sequence: CASSLGRGGAGELFF. As DNA, the CDR3 is TGTGCCAGCAGCTTAGGGAGGGGGGGTGCCGGGGAGCTGTTTTTT.

This clone was observed a handful of times. The junction and the germline gene differ at one end; a read error may be behind it. Different DNA sequences within this sample yield the same CDR3. The chain carries TRBV5-1 and TRBJ2-2; 9 nucleotides match TRBD1. CDR3 length equals 15 residues. The germline gives CDR1 SGHRS, CDR2 YFSETQ. The CDR3 DNA follows: TGCGCCAGCAGCTTGGCCGGGACAGGGACCGGGGAGTTGTTTTTT. Translated, it gives CASSLAGTGTGELFF.

This clone showed up many times. The chain uses TRBV11-2 and TRBJ1-3, with D possibly TRBD1 on 6 matching bases. Between the trimmed V and J ends, which lost 5 bases and 4 bases, there was a span of 21 bases. Germline CDR1 reads SGHAT; CDR2 reads FQNNGV. This CDR3 contains 17 residues. CDR3 sequence (DNA): TGTGCCAGCAGCCCTAGACGGCTGGTAGGGGGAGGAAACACCATATATTTT. Amino acids: CASSPRRLVGGGNTIYF.

The V and J genes are TRBV5-1 and TRBJ2-5; 11 nucleotides agree with TRBD2. This CDR3 spans 15 amino acids. After removal of 4 bases from V and 9 bases from J, the junction contained 11 bases not matched to a gene. CDR1 is SGHRS and CDR2 is YFSETQ in the germline V gene. This CDR3 reads CASSTSGGQNTAQYF. CDR3 in DNA: TGCGCCAGCAGCACTAGCGGGGGCCAAAATACGGCCCAGTACTTC.

This clone was seen repeatedly, ten times or more. This chain uses TRBV7-2 with TRBJ1-5; no clear D. This CDR3 has 14 residues. V was pared by 5 bases and J by 4 bases, with 12 bases between. The germline gives CDR1 SGHTA, CDR2 FQGNSA. The CDR3 loop reads CASSPDNWNQPQHF. In DNA, the CDR3 is TGTGCCAGCAGCCCCGACAATTGGAATCAGCCCCAGCATTTT.

This clone was recorded many times. V is TRBV7-9 and J is TRBJ2-3; a weak D match, TRBD2 (5 bases). The ends were cut back, 1 base at V and 6 bases at J, with 14 bases in the middle. CDR1 and CDR2 (germline): SEHNR, FQNEAQ (reference sequence). The CDR3 is made up of 15 amino acids. The CDR3 here is CASSLVTLGGDTQYF. Here the CDR3 DNA reads TGTGCCAGCAGCTTAGTGACTCTGGGCGGGGATACGCAGTATTTT.